The subject of this entry is one T cell receptor beta chain. Its antigen is as yet unknown. The sample belongs to a study of T-cell memory formation after mild COVID-19. Whole-study context: TCR clusters were mostly donor specific. Study-wide findings and caveats: Contracting clones, day 15 to 85, had balanced CD4/CD8, and later expanders favored CD4+.

The V gene lost 2 bases and the J gene lost 5 bases, with 16 bases spanning the gap. CDR1 is MNHEY, CDR2 SVGAGI, per germline. This CDR3 contains 15 residues. TCRdb passed the 5' RACE reads through MiXCR, listing each CDR3 protein once. The sample has fewer than 550,000 distinct CDR3 sequences; 20% are singletons. The specimen sequenced was PBMCs or a T cell subset sorted from them (not recorded which). The chain joins TRBV6-5 to TRBJ2-7, with D maybe TRBD2 (6 bases). The clonotype originates from an adult woman who had mild COVID-19 (a few samples of this study predate the infection). Cell type and time point are not known. CDR3 amino acids: CASSYNPPPGDEQYF. The CDR3 DNA reads TGTGCCAGCAGTTACAACCCCCCGCCGGGAGACGAGCAGTACTTC.